The 26 T cell receptor beta chains below were found in one sample sequenced in a study of blood T cells in healthy people across ages. A J-beta primer mix and a sample-barcoded 5' primer were used in a second PCR of roughly 6 to 12 cycles. From the 5' RACE reads, TCRdb called clonotypes with MiXCR, one entry per CDR3 protein. This sample carries hundreds of thousands of distinct CDR3 sequences, about 42% of them seen once, and the ten largest clones take about 21%. The sequenced material came from blood. The receptors shown here come from a man between 60 and 75 years old in good health.

This clonotype was seen more than once but under ten times. The chain is built from TRBV7-3 and TRBJ2-3, with 7 nucleotides matching TRBD1. This CDR3 comprises 16 residues. Germline CDR1 SGHTA, CDR2 FQGTGA. V gave up 2 bases and J gave up 0 bases; unmatched junction bases: 5. CDR3 nucleotide sequence: TGTGCCAGCAGCTTAGGTCACAGGGGCAGCACAGATACGCAGTATTTT. It codes for CASSLGHRGSTDTQYF.

This clonotype has just a few counts. The germline gene is not matched at one end of the junction; a read error may be the cause. The gene calls are TRBV12-3 or TRBV12-4 and TRBJ1-2, with 7 bases lining up with TRBD1. The CDR3 is 12 residues long. Written as DNA, the CDR3 is TGTGCCAGCACCCAGGGGGTTTATGACTACACCTTC. Translating gives CASTQGVYDYTF.

The sample holds a few counts of this clonotype. The V call is TRBV20-1, the J call TRBJ2-1, with D maybe TRBD2 (5 bases). The CDR3 has 13 amino acids. Trimming removed 2 bases at V and 7 bases at J, with 12 bases between. Germline V CDR1 and CDR2: DFQATT, SNEGSKA (reference sequence). CDR3 amino acids: CSARWRTSNEQFF. The CDR3 nucleotides read TGCAGTGCTAGATGGAGGACCTCAAATGAGCAGTTCTTC.

This clonotype was detected a few times. The CDR3 DNA is TGCAGTGCTAGAGGAAGCGGGGGGACCGCCTCCTACAATGAGCAGTTCTTC. Its protein product is CSARGSGGTASYNEQFF. The chain has TRBV20-1 and TRBJ2-1, with TRBD2 matching over 9 bases. The ends lost 1 base at V and 0 bases at J; junction bases unmatched: 7. The CDR3 runs to 17 residues. The germline V gene has CDR1 DFQATT and CDR2 SNEGSKA (reference sequence).

This chain joins TRBV6-1 and TRBJ2-3; D is unresolved. The germline gives CDR1 MNHNS, CDR2 SASEGT. CDR3 length: 14 residues. V was clipped by 4 bases and J by 5 bases, with 13 bases between them. The CDR3 sequence is CASSGVTTEDTQYF. CDR3 DNA: TGTGCCAGCAGTGGAGTTACTACGGAAGATACGCAGTATTTT.

Turning to this clonotype: The junction does not match germline at one end; this may be a read error. The genes are TRBV5-6 and TRBJ2-5; TRBD1 aligns across 7 bases. The V gene's germline CDR1 is SGHDT and CDR2 YYEEEE. There are 15 residues in the CDR3. The CDR3 loop is CASRSLGTAQGTQYF. CDR3 nucleotides: TGTGCCAGCAGGTCCCTGGGGACAGCACAAGGGACCCAGTACTTC.

This clonotype was recorded many times. The rearrangement joins TRBV4-1 to TRBJ1-6; no clear D gene. Germline V gene lookup returns CDR1 MGHRA and CDR2 YSYEKL. CDR3 length: 12 residues. The V gene lost 4 bases and the J gene lost 7 bases, with 5 bases spanning the gap. CDR3 region: CASSRQNSPLHF. The CDR3 region has the DNA TGCGCCAGCAGCCGGCAAAATTCACCCCTCCACTTT.

This clonotype turned up a few times. The chain combines TRBV6-1 with TRBJ2-2, with a tentative D call TRBD1 (5 bases). Germline values: CDR1 MNHNS, CDR2 SASEGT. There are 19 residues in the CDR3. V was pared by 6 bases and J by 4 bases, with 27 bases between. The DNA for the CDR3 is TGTGCCAGCAGCCAACGCTTACGACAGAGTTTAGCCAGCACCGGGGAGCTGTTTTTT. This sequence encodes CASSQRLRQSLASTGELFF.

The J gene is TRBJ1-1, the V gene TRBV7-9; D is ambiguous. The CDR3 spans 13 residues. Germline-derived CDR1 and CDR2 are SEHNR and FQNEAQ (reference sequence). Trimming stripped 2 bases from V and 5 bases from J, with 9 bases between. The CDR3 bases are TGTGCCAGCAGCTTAACCGAGACGACTGAAGCTTTCTTT. It translates to CASSLTETTEAFF.

This clonotype has only a few counts. The chain employs TRBV4-3 and TRBJ2-2; a weak D match, TRBD2 (6 bases). This CDR3 contains 17 residues. The V and J ends lost 1 base and 4 bases respectively, with 16 bases between them. Germline V gives CDR1 LGHNA, CDR2 YSLEER. The DNA of the CDR3 is TGCGCCAGCAGCCAAGCGGCGCTGGGAGGTAGCACCGGGGAGCTGTTTTTT. This encodes CASSQAALGGSTGELFF.

In its sample, this clonotype was seen many times. This sequence joins TRBV5-1 and TRBJ2-3; D not resolved. The V gene's germline CDR1 is SGHRS and CDR2 YFSETQ. Trimming took off 2 bases at V and 0 bases at J, with 7 bases between the two ends. This CDR3 contains 14 residues. CDR3: CASSLQTSTDTQYF. The CDR3 DNA reads TGCGCCAGCAGCTTACAGACTAGCACAGATACGCAGTATTTT.

This rearrangement joins TRBV29-1 to TRBJ2-1; 7 bases agree with TRBD1. This CDR3 region has 12 residues. CDR1 and CDR2 from the germline V gene are SQVTM and ANQGSEA. Trimming removed 7 bases from V and 10 bases from J; junction bases left unmatched: 10. The CDR3 loop reads CSAHTGVDEQFF. The CDR3 DNA follows: TGCAGCGCCCACACAGGGGTGGACGAGCAGTTCTTC.

The chain employs TRBV20-1 and TRBJ1-6; D possibly corresponds to TRBD1 (6 bases). There are 16 residues in the CDR3. Per the germline V gene, CDR1 is DFQATT and CDR2 is SNEGSKA (reference sequence). V was shortened by 3 bases and J by 2 bases, with 14 bases between the two germline ends. This CDR3 is CSARRGSRAYNSPLHF. In DNA form, the CDR3 reads TGCAGTGCTAGGAGGGGGTCTCGGGCCTATAATTCACCCCTCCACTTT.

This clonotype showed up just once. J is TRBJ2-1 and V is TRBV7-6, with TRBD2 matching 9 bases. Germline trimming cut 5 bases from V and 5 bases from J; bases unmatched to any gene: 10. The CDR3 totals 16 residues. The germline gives CDR1 SGHVS, CDR2 FNYEAQ. CDR3 bases: TGTGCCAGCAGCCCCTATACGAGCGGGGGGAACAATGAGCAGTTCTTC. Protein: CASSPYTSGGNNEQFF.

The V and J genes are TRBV4-3 and TRBJ2-6; 10 bases fit TRBD2. Per germline, CDR1 LGHNA and CDR2 YSLEER. The junction had 1 base not matched to a gene; V was cut back by 2 bases and J by 0 bases. The CDR3 covers 17 residues. CDR3 in amino acids: CASSQKRGGSGANVLTF. The CDR3 bases are TGCGCCAGCAGCCAAAAGCGGGGGGGCTCTGGGGCCAACGTCCTGACTTTC.

The CDR3 here is CASSAAGVGTDTQYF. In nucleotides, the CDR3 is TGTGCCAGCAGTGCGGCAGGGGTGGGCACAGATACGCAGTATTTT. This rearrangement joins TRBV25-1 to TRBJ2-3, with a possible D match to TRBD1 (6 bases). This CDR3 spans 15 amino acids. V lost 4 bases and J 1 base, leaving 12 bases between the germline ends. Germline loops: CDR1 MGHDK, CDR2 SYGVNS.

A note on this clonotype: This may be a read error: a much more frequent sequence differs by one nucleotide. The J gene is TRBJ2-5, the V gene TRBV5-1; 8 nucleotides match TRBD2. Germline CDR1 SGHRS, CDR2 YFSETQ. This CDR3 region has 14 residues. The CDR3 sequence is CAGSFGTRKETQYF. The CDR3, as DNA: TGCGCCGGCAGCTTCGGGACTAGGAAAGAGACCCAGTACTTC. Full variable domain (outside the CDR3, taken from reference TRBV5-1 and TRBJ2-5): KAGVTQTPRYLIKTRGQQVTLSCSPISGHRSVSWYQQTPGQGLQFLFEYFSETQRNKGNFPGRFSGRQFSNSRSEMNVSTLELGDSALYLCAGSFGTRKETQYFGPGTRLLVL.

This clonotype was seen more than once but under ten times. This chain links TRBV4-1 with TRBJ2-2; 9 bases fit TRBD2. The junction had 3 bases not matched to a gene; V was cut back by 4 bases and J by 3 bases. Germline loops: CDR1 MGHRA, CDR2 YSYEKL. CDR3 length equals 15 residues. CDR3 loop: CASSPKRGDTGELFF. The CDR3 nucleotides are TGCGCCAGCAGCCCTAAGCGGGGGGACACCGGGGAGCTGTTTTTT.

This chain links TRBV2 with TRBJ1-2; unclear D gene. V lost 4 bases to trimming and J lost 4 bases, with 10 bases between them. The CDR3 length is 13 residues. Germline CDR1 and CDR2: SNHLY and FYNNEI. CDR3 DNA: TGTGCCAGCAGTGTTTTGGAAATCTATGGCTACACCTTC. This translates into CASSVLEIYGYTF.

The rearrangement links TRBV29-1 to TRBJ2-3; tentatively, D is TRBD2 (5 bases). The CDR3 runs 12 residues. Trimming took off 7 bases at V and 1 base at J, with 9 bases between the two ends. The germline gives CDR1 SQVTM, CDR2 ANQGSEA. The CDR3 loop reads CSGTEGTDTQYF. The CDR3 DNA follows: TGCAGCGGAACGGAGGGCACAGATACGCAGTATTTT.

This chain links TRBV25-1 with TRBJ2-1; D may be TRBD1 (5 bases). The closer fit of TRBJ2-7 to the DNA end suggests the J call may be wrong. Germline V gene sequence: CDR1 MGHDK, CDR2 SYGVNS. The CDR3 extends over 15 amino acids. CDR3 in DNA: TGTGCCAGCAGCCTAGACAGTCTACCCTACAATGAGCAGTACTTC. Its protein is CASSLDSLPYNEQYF.

This chain uses TRBV21-1 with TRBJ2-1; TRBD2, as called in the table, went unchecked against the DNA. TRBV21-1 is recorded as a pseudogene. There are 11 residues in the CDR3. The CDR3 here is CALAKGNEQFF. CDR3 DNA sequence: TGTGCCCTAGCAAAAGGCAATGAGCAGTTCTTC.

This clonotype was seen only a few times. The V gene is TRBV9, the J gene TRBJ2-7, with TRBD1 matching over 8 bases. The DNA end lines up better with TRBJ2-5; the J call may be wrong. The CDR3 spans 15 residues. Germline V gene data show CDR1 as SGDLS and CDR2 as YYNGEE. CDR3 bases: TGTGCCAGCAGCGCCCGGACAGGGCAGGAGGAGACCCAGTACTTC. Amino acid sequence: CASSARTGQEETQYF.

The gene calls are TRBV4-1 and TRBJ1-5; no firm D call. Germline V gene sequence: CDR1 MGHRA, CDR2 YSYEKL. V shed 0 bases and J shed 7 bases, with 7 bases lying between them. CDR3 length equals 13 residues. CDR3 bases: TGCGCCAGCAGCCAAGACGGGAGACAGCCCCAGCATTTT. It specifies CASSQDGRQPQHF.

The V call is TRBV7-9, the J call TRBJ1-1; TRBD1 matches 12 bases. CDR1 is SEHNR, CDR2 FQNEAQ, per germline (reference sequence). The CDR3 consists of 17 residues. Trimming removed 8 bases from V and 1 base from J; junction bases left unmatched: 11. The CDR3, as DNA: TGTGCCAGCTGGGCAGTCGGGACAGGGGGCGCGAACACTGAAGCTTTCTTT. This encodes CASWAVGTGGANTEAFF.

V gene TRBV24-1 combines with J gene TRBJ1-2, with no clear D. The CDR3 has 16 residues. Germline lookup yields CDR1 KGHDR and CDR2 SFDVKD. V shed 2 bases and J shed 4 bases, with 16 bases lying between them. CDR3 nucleotide sequence: TGTGCCACCAGTGATTCCGGGTCGCCTTACAGCTATGGCTACACCTTC. Its translation is CATSDSGSPYSYGYTF.